This note documents a single TCR beta chain sequence. The antigen remains undetermined. The CDR3 consists of 13 residues. Looked up from germline, CDR1 is LNHDA and CDR2 is SQIVND (reference sequence). Trimming took off 2 bases at V and 5 bases at J, with 10 bases between the two ends. Profiled with immunoSEQ multiplex PCR; TCRdb holds only in-frame clones, not every one. The table lists roughly 100,000 clones, around 91% of them singletons. The data belong to a study of OX40 agonist ivuxolimab in advanced cancers. Whole-study findings and limits: CD4+ and CD8+ blood T cells expanded clonally by week 6 at 0.1 to 3.0 mg/kg.

The J gene is TRBJ2-7, the V gene TRBV19; D call uncertain. Sequencing was performed on CD4+ or CD8+ T cells sorted from blood, taken in a trial of the OX40 agonist ivuxolimab. The clonotype was recovered from an adult with an advanced solid tumor such as melanoma, head and neck, liver or kidney cancer. The CDR3, as DNA: TGTGCCAGTAGTATAAGACTTATTAACGAGCAGTACTTC. Protein sequence: CASSIRLINEQYF. Full variable domain (rest looked up from reference TRBV19 and TRBJ2-7): DGGITQSPKYLFRKEGQNVTLSCEQNLNHDAMYWYRQDPGQGLRLIYYSQIVNDFQKGDIAEGYSVSREKKESFPLTVTSAQKNPTAFYLCASSIRLINEQYFGPGTRLTVT.